The 3 T cell receptor beta chains below come from one sample, sequenced in a study of T cells after yellow fever vaccination. TCRdb passed the 5' RACE reads through MiXCR, listing each CDR3 protein once. This sample yields hundreds of thousands of distinct CDR3 sequences, of which 12% are seen a single time; just under 15% belongs to the top ten. This sample comprised PBMCs, obtained on the day of the yellow fever booster vaccination. The receptors here all came from a man younger than 40 who received the YFV17D yellow fever vaccine.

This chain joins TRBV12-3 or TRBV12-4 and TRBJ2-7; D is ambiguous. This CDR3 contains 15 residues. The V end lost 1 base, the J end lost 4 bases, and 14 bases lay between the germline ends. The CDR3 bases are TGTGCCAGCAGTTTAGGGTCGATAAACCCTTACGAGCAGTACTTC. Protein sequence: CASSLGSINPYEQYF.

V usage is TRBV5-1 and J usage is TRBJ2-7; D gene ambiguous. CDR3 length equals 13 residues. The germline V gene encodes CDR1 SGHRS and CDR2 YFSETQ. V shed 6 bases and J shed 3 bases, with 13 bases lying between them. The CDR3 reads CASNKGENYEQYF. The CDR3 coding sequence is TGCGCCAGCAATAAAGGAGAAAACTACGAGCAGTACTTC.

The CDR3: CASSHPSRETSGSSYNEQFF. In DNA, the CDR3 is TGCGCCAGCAGTCACCCCTCCAGGGAGACTAGCGGGAGCTCCTACAATGAGCAGTTCTTC. The chain links TRBV23-1 to TRBJ2-1; 12 bases map to TRBD2. TRBV23-1 is noted as an ORF with a role that remains uncertain. Losses at the gene ends were 3 bases for V and 0 bases for J; bases not matched to a gene: 12. The CDR3 runs to 20 residues.